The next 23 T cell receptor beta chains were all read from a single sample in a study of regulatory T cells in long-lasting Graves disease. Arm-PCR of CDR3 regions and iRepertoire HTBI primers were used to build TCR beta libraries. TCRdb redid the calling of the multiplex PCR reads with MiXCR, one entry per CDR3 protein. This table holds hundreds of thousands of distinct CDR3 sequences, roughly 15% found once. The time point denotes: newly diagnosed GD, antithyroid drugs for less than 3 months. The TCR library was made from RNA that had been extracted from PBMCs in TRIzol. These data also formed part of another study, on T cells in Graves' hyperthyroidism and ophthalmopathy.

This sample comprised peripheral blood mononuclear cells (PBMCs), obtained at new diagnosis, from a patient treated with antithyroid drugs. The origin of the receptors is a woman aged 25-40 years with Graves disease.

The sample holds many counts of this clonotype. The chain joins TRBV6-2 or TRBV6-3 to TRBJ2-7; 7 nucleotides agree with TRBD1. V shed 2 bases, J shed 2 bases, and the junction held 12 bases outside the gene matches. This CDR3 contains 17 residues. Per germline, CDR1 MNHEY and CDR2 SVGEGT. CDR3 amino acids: CASSYPVDRVNPYEQYF. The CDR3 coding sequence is TGTGCCAGCAGTTACCCCGTCGACAGGGTAAACCCCTACGAGCAGTACTTC.

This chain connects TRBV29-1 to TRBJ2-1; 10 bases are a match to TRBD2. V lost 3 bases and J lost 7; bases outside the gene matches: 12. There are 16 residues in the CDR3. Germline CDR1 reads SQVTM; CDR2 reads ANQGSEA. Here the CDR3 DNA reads TGCAGCGTTGACCCTTCAGCTAGCGGGAGAAGGAATGAGCAGTTCTTC. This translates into CSVDPSASGRRNEQFF.

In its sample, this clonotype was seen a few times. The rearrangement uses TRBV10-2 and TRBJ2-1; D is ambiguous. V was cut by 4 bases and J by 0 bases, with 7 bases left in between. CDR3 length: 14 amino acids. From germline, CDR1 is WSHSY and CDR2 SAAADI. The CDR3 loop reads CASSARSSYNEQFF. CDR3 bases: TGCGCCAGCAGTGCTAGGAGCTCCTACAATGAGCAGTTCTTC.

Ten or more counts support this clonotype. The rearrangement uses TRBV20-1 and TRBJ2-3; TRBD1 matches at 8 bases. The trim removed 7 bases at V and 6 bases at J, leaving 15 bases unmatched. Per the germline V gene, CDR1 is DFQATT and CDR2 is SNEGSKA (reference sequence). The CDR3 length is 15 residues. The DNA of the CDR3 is TGCAGTGGGTTTACCCCGGGACAGGAAAGGGATACGCAGTATTTT. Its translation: CSGFTPGQERDTQYF.

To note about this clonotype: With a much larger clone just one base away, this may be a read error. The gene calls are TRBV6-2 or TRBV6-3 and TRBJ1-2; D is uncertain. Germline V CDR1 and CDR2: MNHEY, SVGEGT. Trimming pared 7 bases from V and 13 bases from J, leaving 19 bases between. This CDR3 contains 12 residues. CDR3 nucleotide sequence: TGTGCCAGCACCAAAGACGCGTTACGCTGCACCTTC. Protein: CASTKDALRCTF.

The CDR3 coding sequence is TGTGCCAGCAGTTTATTTGTGACTAGCGGGAGGCACAATGAGCAGTTCTTC. It is translated as CASSLFVTSGRHNEQFF. The chain is built from TRBV28 and TRBJ2-1, with TRBD2 matching 13 bases. This CDR3 has 17 amino acids. V shed 1 base, J shed 5 bases, and the junction held 5 bases outside the gene matches. From germline, CDR1 is MDHEN and CDR2 SYDVKM.

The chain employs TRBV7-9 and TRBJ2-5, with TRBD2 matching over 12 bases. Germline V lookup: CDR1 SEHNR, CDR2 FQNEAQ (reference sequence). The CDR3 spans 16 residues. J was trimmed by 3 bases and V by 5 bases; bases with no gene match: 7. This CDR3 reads CASSKPGLAGEETQYF. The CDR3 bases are TGTGCCAGCAGCAAACCGGGACTAGCGGGCGAAGAGACCCAGTACTTC.

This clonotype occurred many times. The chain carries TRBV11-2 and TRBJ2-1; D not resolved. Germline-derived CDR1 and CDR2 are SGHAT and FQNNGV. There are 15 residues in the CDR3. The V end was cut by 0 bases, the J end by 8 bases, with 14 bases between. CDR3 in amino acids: CASSLEGLAGYEQFF. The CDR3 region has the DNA TGTGCCAGCAGCTTAGAGGGCCTTGCCGGCTATGAGCAGTTCTTC.

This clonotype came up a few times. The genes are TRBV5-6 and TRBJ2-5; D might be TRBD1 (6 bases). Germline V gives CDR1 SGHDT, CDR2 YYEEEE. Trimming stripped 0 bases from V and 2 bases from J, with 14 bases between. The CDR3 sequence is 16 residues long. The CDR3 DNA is TGTGCCAGCAGCTTGGGAATTTGGGACACACAAGAGACCCAGTACTTC. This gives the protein CASSLGIWDTQETQYF. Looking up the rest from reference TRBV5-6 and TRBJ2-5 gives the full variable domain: DAGVTQSPTHLIKTRGQQVTLRCSPKSGHDTVSWYQQALGQGPQFIFQYYEEEERQRGNFPDRFSGHQFPNYSSELNVNALLLGDSALYLCASSLGIWDTQETQYFGPGTRLLVL.

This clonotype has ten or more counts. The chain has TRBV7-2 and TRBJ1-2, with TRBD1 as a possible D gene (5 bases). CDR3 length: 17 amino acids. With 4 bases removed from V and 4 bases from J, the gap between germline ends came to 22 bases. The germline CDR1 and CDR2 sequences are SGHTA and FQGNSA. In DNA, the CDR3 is TGTGCCAGCAGCTCCTGGGGACGCCCGGGACTGCTCTATGGCTACACCTTC. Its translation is CASSSWGRPGLLYGYTF.

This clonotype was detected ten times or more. The CDR3 sequence is CASRFIPGEKLFF. The CDR3 DNA sequence: TGTGCCAGCAGGTTCATCCCCGGTGAAAAACTGTTTTTT. This chain joins TRBV27 and TRBJ1-4; the D is unclear. The CDR3 is 13 amino acids. Germline V gene lookup returns CDR1 MNHEY and CDR2 SMNVEV (reference sequence). With 6 bases removed from V and 7 bases from J, the gap between germline ends came to 12 bases.

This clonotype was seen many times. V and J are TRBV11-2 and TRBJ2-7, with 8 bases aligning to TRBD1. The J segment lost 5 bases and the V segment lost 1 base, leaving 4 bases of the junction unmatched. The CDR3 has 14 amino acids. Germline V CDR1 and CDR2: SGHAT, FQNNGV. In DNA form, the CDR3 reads TGTGCCAGCAGCTTAGGGACAGGGTACCACGAGCAGTACTTC. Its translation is CASSLGTGYHEQYF.

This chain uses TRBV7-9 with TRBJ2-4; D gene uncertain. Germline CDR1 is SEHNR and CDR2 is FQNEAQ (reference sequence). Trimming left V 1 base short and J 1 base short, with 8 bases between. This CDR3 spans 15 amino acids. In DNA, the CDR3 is TGTGCCAGCAGCTTAGACGAGTGGGCCAAAAACATTCAGTACTTC. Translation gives CASSLDEWAKNIQYF.

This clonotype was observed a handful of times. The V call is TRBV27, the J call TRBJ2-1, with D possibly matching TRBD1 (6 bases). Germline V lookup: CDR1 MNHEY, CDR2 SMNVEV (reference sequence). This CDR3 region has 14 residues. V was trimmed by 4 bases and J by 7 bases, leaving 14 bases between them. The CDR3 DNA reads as TGTGCCAGCAGTTCATACAGGGATGGGAATGAGCAGTTCTTC. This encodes CASSSYRDGNEQFF.

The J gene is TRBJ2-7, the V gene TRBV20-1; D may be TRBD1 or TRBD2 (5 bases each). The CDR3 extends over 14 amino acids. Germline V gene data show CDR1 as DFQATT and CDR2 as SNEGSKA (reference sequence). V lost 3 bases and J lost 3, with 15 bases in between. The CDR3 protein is CSASGTAQIYEQYF. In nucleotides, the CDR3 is TGCAGTGCTAGCGGGACGGCCCAAATCTACGAGCAGTACTTC.

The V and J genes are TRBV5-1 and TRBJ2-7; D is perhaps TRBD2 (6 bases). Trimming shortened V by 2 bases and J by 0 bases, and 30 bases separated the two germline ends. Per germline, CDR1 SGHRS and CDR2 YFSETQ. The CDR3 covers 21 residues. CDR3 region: CASSFLMAFVGGYPGSYEQYF. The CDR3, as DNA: TGCGCCAGCAGCTTCCTCATGGCCTTTGTCGGGGGATACCCCGGCTCCTACGAGCAGTACTTC.

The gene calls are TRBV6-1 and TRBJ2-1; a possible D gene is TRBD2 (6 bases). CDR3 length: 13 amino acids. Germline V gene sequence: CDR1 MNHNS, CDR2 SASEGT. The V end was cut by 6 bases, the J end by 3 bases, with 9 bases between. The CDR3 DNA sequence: TGTGCCAGCAGAGGAGGGTTCTACAATGAGCAGTTCTTC. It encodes CASRGGFYNEQFF.

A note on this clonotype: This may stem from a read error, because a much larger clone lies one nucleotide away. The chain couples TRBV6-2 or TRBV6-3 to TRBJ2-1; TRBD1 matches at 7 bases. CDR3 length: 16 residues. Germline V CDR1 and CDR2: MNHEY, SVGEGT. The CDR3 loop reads CASSYSNRGPYNGQFF. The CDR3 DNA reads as TGTGCCAGCAGTTACTCGAACAGGGGTCCGTACAATGGGCAGTTCTTC.

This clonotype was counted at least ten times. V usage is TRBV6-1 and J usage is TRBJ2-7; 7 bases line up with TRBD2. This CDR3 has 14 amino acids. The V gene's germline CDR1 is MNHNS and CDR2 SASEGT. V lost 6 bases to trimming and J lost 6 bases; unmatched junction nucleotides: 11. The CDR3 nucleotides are TGTGCCAGCAGGAAGACTAGCATCGGGGCCGAGCAGTACTTC. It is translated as CASRKTSIGAEQYF.

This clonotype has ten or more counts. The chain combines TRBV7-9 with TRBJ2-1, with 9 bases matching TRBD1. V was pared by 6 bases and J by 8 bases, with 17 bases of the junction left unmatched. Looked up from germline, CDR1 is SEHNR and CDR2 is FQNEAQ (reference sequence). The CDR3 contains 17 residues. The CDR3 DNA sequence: TGTGCCAGCAGGCCAGTGCGGCGGGACAGGGTTTCCGATGAGCAGTTCTTC. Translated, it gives CASRPVRRDRVSDEQFF.

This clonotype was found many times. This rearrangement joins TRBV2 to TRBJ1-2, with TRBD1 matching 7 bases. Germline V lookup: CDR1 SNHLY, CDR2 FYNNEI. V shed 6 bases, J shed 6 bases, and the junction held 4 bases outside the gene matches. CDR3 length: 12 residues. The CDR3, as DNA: TGTGCCAGCAGCTCAGGGGGGGATGGCTACACCTTC. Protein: CASSSGGDGYTF. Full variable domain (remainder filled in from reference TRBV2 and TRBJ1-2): EPEVTQTPSHQVTQMGQEVILRCVPISNHLYFYWYRQILGQKVEFLVSFYNNEISEKSEIFDDQFSVERPDGSNFTLKIRSTKLEDSAMYFCASSSGGDGYTFGSGTRLTVV.

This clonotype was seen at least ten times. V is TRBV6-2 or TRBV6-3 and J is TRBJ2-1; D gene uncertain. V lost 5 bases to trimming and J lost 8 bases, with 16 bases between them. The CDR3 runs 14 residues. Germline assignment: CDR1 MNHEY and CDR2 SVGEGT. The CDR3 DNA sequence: TGTGCCAGCAGTCCCCTGGGCCAAAGACATGAGCAGTTCTTC. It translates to CASSPLGQRHEQFF.

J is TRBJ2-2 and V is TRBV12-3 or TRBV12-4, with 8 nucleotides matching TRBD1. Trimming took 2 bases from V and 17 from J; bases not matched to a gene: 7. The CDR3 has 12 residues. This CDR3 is CASSLRRQGAFF. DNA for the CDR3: TGTGCCAGCAGTTTAAGGAGGCAGGGGGCATTTTTT.